This TCR beta chain comes out of a study of technical replicates of blood from a few donors. Libraries were prepared by immunoSEQ multiplex PCR; TCRdb keeps only in-frame clonotypes and omits some of them. The table records under 90,000 clones, around 94% of them present only once. CDR3 length: 10 residues. V was pared by 6 bases and J by 2 bases, with 3 bases between. Germline V lookup: CDR1 DFQATT, CDR2 SNEGSKA (reference sequence). Sequenced sample: T cells isolated from PBMCs. The rearrangement joins TRBV20-1 to TRBJ2-3; D gene ambiguous. This clonotype originated in a human donor in good health. The CDR3 coding sequence is TGCAGTGCCTACACAGATACGCAGTATTTT. It codes for CSAYTDTQYF.